These 18 T cell receptor beta chains were all obtained from the same sample, sequenced in a study of shared clonotypes between healthy human individuals. Libraries were prepared by immunoSEQ multiplex PCR; TCRdb keeps only in-frame clonotypes and omits some of them. The sample gives over 850,000 clones, roughly 74% of which show up once; 0.4% to 0.55% is in the top ten. Input material: memory CD4+ T cells from PBMCs. Subset specified: CD45RA-negative fraction. All receptors derive from a man between 18 and 29 years old in good health. Some clones in this sample may be carry-over from other donors' samples.

V usage is TRBV2 and J usage is TRBJ1-5; possible D gene TRBD1, 5 bases. With 7 bases removed from V and 3 bases from J, the gap between germline ends came to 10 bases. The CDR3 is 13 amino acids. Germline CDR1 is SNHLY and CDR2 is FYNNEI. DNA of the CDR3: TGTGCCAGCACTGGGGACTTCAATCAGCCCCAGCATTTT. It is translated as CASTGDFNQPQHF.

The chain joins TRBV10-3 to TRBJ2-1; 11 bases agree with TRBD2. CDR1 ENHRY and CDR2 SYGVKD come from the germline V gene. CDR3 length: 13 amino acids. J was trimmed by 14 bases and V by 3 bases; bases with no gene match: 6. The CDR3 DNA reads TGTGCCATCAGTGAACTAGCGGGAGTTGGTAAGTTCTTC. Encoded protein: CAISELAGVGKFF.

The chain carries TRBV29-1 and TRBJ1-5, with D perhaps matching TRBD1 (5 bases). Germline-derived CDR1 and CDR2 are SQVTM and ANQGSEA. The CDR3 has 13 residues. V lost 6 bases to trimming and J lost 4 bases, with 13 bases between them. The CDR3 sequence: CSVAAGNNQPQHF. DNA of the CDR3: TGCAGCGTGGCCGCAGGGAATAATCAGCCCCAGCATTTT.

In the case of this clone: The same CDR3 also results from other DNA sequences found in this sample. V gene TRBV29-1 combines with J gene TRBJ1-2; D might be TRBD1 (5 bases). The CDR3 runs to 12 residues. CDR1 and CDR2 from the germline V gene are SQVTM and ANQGSEA. V dropped 4 bases and J dropped 5 bases, with 11 bases sitting between them. CDR3 sequence (DNA): TGCAGCGTTGGCAGGGAGGGGTATGGCTACACCTTC. Its translation: CSVGREGYGYTF.

This sequence joins TRBV4-1 and TRBJ1-4, with 7 bases that match TRBD1. The CDR3 sequence is 16 residues long. V was pared by 6 bases and J by 4 bases, with 11 bases of the junction left unmatched. Looked up from germline, CDR1 is MGHRA and CDR2 is YSYEKL. The CDR3 DNA follows: TGCGCCAGCAGTATTGGACAGGCGGGGAGTAATGAAAAACTGTTTTTT. Translated: CASSIGQAGSNEKLFF.

This clone has only one observation. The rearrangement links TRBV6-6 to TRBJ1-1; D not certain. V gave up 7 bases and J gave up 4 bases, with 13 bases separating them. This CDR3 comprises 13 residues. Germline V CDR1 and CDR2: MNHNY, SVGAGI (reference sequence). The CDR3 sequence: CASTTPGGTEAFF. CDR3 DNA: TGTGCCAGCACCACACCGGGAGGCACTGAAGCTTTCTTT.

V and J are TRBV2 and TRBJ2-1; a possible D gene is TRBD2 (6 bases). V was cut by 6 bases and J by 9 bases, with 9 bases left in between. Germline CDR1 and CDR2: SNHLY and FYNNEI. This CDR3 is 11 amino acids long. CDR3 sequence reads: CASRMGGEQFF. DNA for the CDR3: TGTGCCAGCAGGATGGGGGGTGAGCAGTTCTTC.

Ten or more counts support this clone. This same CDR3 is encoded by further DNA sequences in the sample. The chain has TRBV5-1 and TRBJ2-5; tentative D call: TRBD2 (6 bases). The CDR3 contains 14 residues. Germline values: CDR1 SGHRS, CDR2 YFSETQ. Trimming left V 0 bases short and J 5 bases short, with 11 bases between. CDR3 nucleotides: TGCGCCAGCAGCTTGGAGGGAGGAGGGGAGACCCAGTACTTC. Encoded protein: CASSLEGGGETQYF. The full variable domain, in which reference TRBV5-1 and TRBJ2-5 provide the parts outside the CDR3, is KAGVTQTPRYLIKTRGQQVTLSCSPISGHRSVSWYQQTPGQGLQFLFEYFSETQRNKGNFPGRFSGRQFSNSRSEMNVSTLELGDSALYLCASSLEGGGETQYFGPGTRLLVL.

The rearrangement joins TRBV5-1 to TRBJ2-2; TRBD1 aligns across 7 bases. The CDR3 has 17 residues. The J segment lost 2 bases and the V segment lost 1 base, leaving 8 bases of the junction unmatched. CDR1 and CDR2 (germline): SGHRS, YFSETQ. The CDR3 is CASSLPAGDSNTGELFF. The CDR3 DNA follows: TGCGCCAGCAGCTTGCCCGCAGGGGACAGTAACACCGGGGAGCTGTTTTTT.

The chain is built from TRBV18 and TRBJ1-1, with D possibly TRBD1 on 6 matching bases. Per germline, CDR1 KGHSH and CDR2 LQKENI. The CDR3 loop spans 14 amino acids. Trimming left V 4 bases short and J 1 base short, with 10 bases between. CDR3 DNA: TGTGCCAGCTCACGGGGGACACCGAACACTGAAGCTTTCTTT. This sequence encodes CASSRGTPNTEAFF. The full variable domain, rest sourced from reference TRBV18 and TRBJ1-1, is NAGVMQNPRHLVRRRGQEARLRCSPMKGHSHVYWYRQLPEEGLKFMVYLQKENIIDESGMPKERFSAEFPKEGPSILRIQQVVRGDSAAYFCASSRGTPNTEAFFGQGTRLTVV.

The rearrangement links TRBV30 to TRBJ1-3; D uncertain. The CDR3 extends over 12 amino acids. Germline V gives CDR1 GTSNPN, CDR2 SVGIG (reference sequence). Deletions cut 8 bases from V and 0 bases from J, with 8 bases between. This chain's CDR3 is CATRSSGNTIYF. In DNA, the CDR3 is TGTGCCACCCGTTCCTCTGGAAACACCATATATTTT.

The chain joins TRBV4-3 to TRBJ2-7; TRBD2 agrees at 13 bases. From germline, CDR1 is LGHNA and CDR2 YSLEER. V dropped 1 base and J dropped 0; count of bases not matched to a gene: 0. CDR3 length: 16 amino acids. The CDR3 here is CASSQGTSGSSYEQYF. The DNA for the CDR3 is TGCGCCAGCAGCCAAGGGACTAGCGGGAGCTCCTACGAGCAGTACTTC.

The rearrangement uses TRBV5-1 and TRBJ2-5; the D gene could be TRBD1 or TRBD2 (5 bases each). V was trimmed by 4 bases and J by 0 bases, leaving 13 bases between them. Germline V gives CDR1 SGHRS, CDR2 YFSETQ. This CDR3 is 15 amino acids long. The CDR3 DNA reads as TGCGCCAGCAGCCGGGACCGGCTGTACCAAGAGACCCAGTACTTC. Translating it yields CASSRDRLYQETQYF.

The gene calls are TRBV2 and TRBJ2-7; D possibly corresponds to TRBD2 (6 bases). V was cut by 7 bases and J by 7 bases, with 14 bases left in between. This CDR3 is 12 amino acids long. CDR1 and CDR2 from the germline V gene are SNHLY and FYNNEI. CDR3 region: CASTGDPREQYF. For the CDR3, the DNA is TGTGCCAGCACGGGAGATCCGAGGGAGCAGTACTTC.

CDR3 DNA: TGTGCCAGTAGTATCGCATTCTTGGGGGGGAATAGCGGGAGGGAGCAGTTCTTC. Translated, it gives CASSIAFLGGNSGREQFF. This sequence joins TRBV19 and TRBJ2-1, with 10 bases identical to TRBD2. The CDR3 sequence is 18 residues long. CDR1 LNHDA and CDR2 SQIVND come from the germline V gene (reference sequence). Unmatched junction bases numbered 18, after V lost 3 bases and J lost 10 bases.

This rearrangement joins TRBV29-1 to TRBJ1-4; the match to TRBD1 covers 11 bases. The germline V gene encodes CDR1 SQVTM and CDR2 ANQGSEA. The J segment lost 8 bases and the V segment lost 4 bases, leaving 9 bases of the junction unmatched. CDR3 length: 15 residues. The CDR3 reads CSVAGTGGFEEKLFF. In nucleotides, the CDR3 is TGCAGCGTTGCGGGGACAGGGGGGTTTGAGGAAAAACTGTTTTTT.

In the case of this clone: Other DNA sequences in the sample encode the same CDR3. The genes are TRBV18 and TRBJ1-5; 7 bases align to TRBD1. The germline V gene encodes CDR1 KGHSH and CDR2 LQKENI. The CDR3 extends over 15 amino acids. Trimming took 6 bases from V and 2 from J; bases not matched to a gene: 7. The CDR3 DNA reads TGTGCCAGCTCCCCTAACAGGGGAGGCAATCAGCCCCAGCATTTT. Protein: CASSPNRGGNQPQHF.

The genes are TRBV5-1 and TRBJ2-3, with 10 nucleotides matching TRBD2. Germline values: CDR1 SGHRS, CDR2 YFSETQ. The CDR3 is made up of 16 amino acids. Germline trimming cut 3 bases from V and 0 bases from J; bases unmatched to any gene: 4. The CDR3 spells CASSSGLAASTDTQYF. In DNA form, the CDR3 reads TGCGCCAGCAGCTCCGGACTAGCGGCTAGCACAGATACGCAGTATTTT.